Presented here are 27 T cell receptor beta chains from one specimen sequenced in a study of blood T cell repertoires in COVID-19. Produced via immunoSEQ multiplex PCR; TCRdb's table is partial and in-frame only. The table lists 25,000 to 30,000 clones, 75% to 90% of them singletons. Source material: peripheral blood. These receptors were obtained from a human donor with acute or convalescent COVID-19. The donor label of this sample is uncertain.

The V gene is TRBV5-6, the J gene TRBJ1-1; a possible D gene is TRBD1 (5 bases). The V gene's germline CDR1 is SGHDT and CDR2 YYEEEE. CDR3 length: 13 residues. The ends were cut back, 2 bases at V and 1 base at J, with 6 bases in the middle. This CDR3 is CASSFDRNTEAFF. For the CDR3, the DNA is TGTGCCAGCAGCTTTGACAGGAACACTGAAGCTTTCTTT.

The rearrangement joins TRBV7-2 to TRBJ1-5; 11 bases line up with TRBD1. The CDR3 extends over 17 amino acids. Germline-derived CDR1 and CDR2 are SGHTA and FQGNSA. With V trimmed by 5 bases and J by 5 bases, 11 bases remained unmatched. The CDR3 sequence is CASSPYGTGGSHQPQHF. The CDR3 bases are TGTGCCAGCAGCCCCTACGGGACAGGGGGTTCGCATCAGCCCCAGCATTTT.

V gene TRBV6-5 combines with J gene TRBJ1-5, with D perhaps matching TRBD1 (6 bases). The CDR3 runs 13 residues. CDR1 is MNHEY, CDR2 SVGAGI, per germline. V was cut by 6 bases and J by 4 bases, with 10 bases left in between. CDR3 residues: CASRMQGNQPQHF. CDR3 in DNA: TGTGCCAGCAGAATGCAGGGGAATCAGCCCCAGCATTTT.

The V call is TRBV13, the J call TRBJ2-1, with 7 bases matching TRBD2. The CDR3 sequence is 12 residues long. Germline V gene lookup returns CDR1 PRHDT and CDR2 FYEKMQ (reference sequence). The junction had 7 bases not matched to a gene; V was cut back by 5 bases and J by 12 bases. DNA for the CDR3: TGTGCCAGCAGCCGTACTAGCGCATGGCAGTTCTTC. The encoded protein is CASSRTSAWQFF.

The chain joins TRBV11-1 to TRBJ2-1; 10 bases align to TRBD2. V lost 3 bases, J lost 12 bases, and 8 bases stayed unmatched. The CDR3 sequence is 14 residues long. Germline CDR1 reads SGHAT; CDR2 reads FQDESV (reference sequence). CDR3 nucleotide sequence: TGTGCCAGCAGCTTGATAGGACTAGCGGCAAGGCAGTTCTTC. It yields the protein CASSLIGLAARQFF.

This chain connects TRBV6-5 to TRBJ1-3; TRBD1 is a possible D gene (6 bases). Germline V gene data show CDR1 as MNHEY and CDR2 as SVGAGI. Trimming removed 5 bases at V and 1 base at J, with 12 bases between. This CDR3 is built from 15 residues. CDR3 sequence: CASSPSTGSGNTIYF. CDR3 coding DNA: TGTGCCAGCAGTCCTTCGACAGGTTCTGGAAACACCATATATTTT.

The V call is TRBV19, the J call TRBJ1-6; tentatively, D is TRBD1 (6 bases). Trimming took off 7 bases at V and 10 bases at J, with 17 bases between the two ends. CDR1 is LNHDA, CDR2 SQIVND, per germline (reference sequence). CDR3 length equals 14 residues. This chain's CDR3 is CASNHRDLRSPLHF. The CDR3 DNA sequence: TGTGCCAGTAACCACAGGGATCTCCGGTCACCCCTCCACTTT.

The chain recombines TRBV19 with TRBJ2-2; 9 positions match TRBD2. Germline V lookup: CDR1 LNHDA, CDR2 SQIVND (reference sequence). The CDR3 is 13 residues long. The V and J ends lost 5 bases and 7 bases, in that order; junction bases with no gene match: 2. DNA of the CDR3: TGTGCCAGTAGTTTAGCGGGGGACGGGGAGCTGTTTTTT. Translating it yields CASSLAGDGELFF.

The rearrangement links TRBV3-1 (or the pseudogene TRBV3-2) to TRBJ2-7, with TRBD2 matching 8 bases. The V gene end was trimmed by 1 base and the J gene end by 6 bases; junction bases not matched to a gene: 2. The length of the CDR3 is 13 residues. Per germline, CDR1 LGHDT and CDR2 YNNKEL (reference sequence). The CDR3 loop reads CASSQAAGAEQYF. Here the CDR3 DNA reads TGTGCCAGCAGCCAAGCAGCGGGGGCCGAGCAGTACTTC.

The chain couples TRBV5-1 to TRBJ1-2; 8 bases are shared with TRBD1. This CDR3 is built from 15 residues. The V gene end was trimmed by 5 bases and the J gene end by 2 bases; junction bases not matched to a gene: 8. Per germline, CDR1 SGHRS and CDR2 YFSETQ. The CDR3 coding sequence is TGCGCCAGCAGGGGAGGACAGGGAGGGAACTATGGCTACACCTTC. Translating gives CASRGGQGGNYGYTF.

Here the CDR3 DNA reads TGTGCCAGCAGCTTAATTCCCGCCAGCTCCTACAATGAGCAGTTCTTC. Translated, it gives CASSLIPASSYNEQFF. This rearrangement joins TRBV7-3 to TRBJ2-1; D uncertain. The V and J ends lost 1 base and 0 bases respectively, with 10 bases between them. CDR3 size: 16 residues. Germline CDR1 SGHTA, CDR2 FQGTGA.

This chain connects TRBV7-2 to TRBJ2-5, with 7 bases lining up with TRBD1. The CDR3 is 14 residues long. V lost 5 bases, J lost 7 bases, and 10 bases stayed unmatched. CDR1 is SGHTA, CDR2 FQGNSA, per germline. The CDR3 DNA reads TGTGCCAGCAGCGAGGGACAGCAGAGGGGGACCCAGTACTTC. The encoded protein is CASSEGQQRGTQYF.

A single count supports this clone. The chain recombines TRBV30 with TRBJ2-7; D is perhaps TRBD2 (6 bases). The CDR3 runs 15 residues. Trimming cost V 2 bases and J 5 bases, with 19 bases left between them. Germline V gives CDR1 GTSNPN, CDR2 SVGIG (reference sequence). The CDR3 reads CAWSSWLASLDEQYF. The CDR3 DNA reads as TGTGCCTGGAGTTCTTGGCTAGCGAGCCTGGACGAGCAGTACTTC.

The J gene is TRBJ2-7, the V gene TRBV11-2; possibly TRBD1 for D (5 bases). Trimming left V 5 bases short and J 0 bases short, with 11 bases between. Germline CDR1 reads SGHAT; CDR2 reads FQNNGV. The CDR3 has 14 residues. CDR3 sequence reads: CASSIRAVSYEQYF. CDR3 coding DNA: TGTGCCAGCAGCATCAGGGCAGTCTCCTACGAGCAGTACTTC.

This chain connects TRBV11-2 to TRBJ2-1, with 8 bases aligning to TRBD1. The CDR3 runs to 16 residues. V was clipped by 5 bases and J by 12 bases; unmatched bases: 18. Germline assignment: CDR1 SGHAT and CDR2 FQNNGV. The CDR3 region is CASSTSAQQGAGGQFF. CDR3 DNA: TGTGCCAGCAGCACCTCCGCACAGCAGGGGGCGGGTGGGCAGTTCTTC.

The chain joins TRBV14 to TRBJ1-1; weak D call: TRBD1 (6 bases). With 4 bases removed from V and 1 base from J, the gap between germline ends came to 10 bases. This CDR3 region has 14 residues. Per germline, CDR1 SGHDN and CDR2 FVKESK. CDR3 sequence reads: CASSPQGRNTEAFF. The CDR3 DNA sequence: TGTGCCAGCAGCCCACAGGGTAGGAACACTGAAGCTTTCTTT.

V usage is TRBV13 and J usage is TRBJ2-7; D gene uncertain. The CDR3 consists of 15 residues. The germline V and J ends were trimmed by 5 bases and 2 bases, with 16 bases remaining between them. Germline CDR1 and CDR2: PRHDT and FYEKMQ (reference sequence). The CDR3 here is CASSLTVSRAYEQYF. CDR3 DNA: TGTGCCAGCAGCCTAACGGTTTCTCGCGCCTACGAGCAGTACTTC.

The V and J genes are TRBV18 and TRBJ2-1; the D is unclear. Trimming cost V 1 base and J 10 bases, with 5 bases left between them. CDR3 length: 11 residues. Germline V gives CDR1 KGHSH, CDR2 LQKENI. CDR3 protein: CASSPQREQFF. The CDR3 DNA reads as TGTGCCAGCTCACCACAGAGGGAGCAGTTCTTC.

V gene TRBV7-2 combines with J gene TRBJ2-1, with 10 bases that match TRBD2. Looked up from germline, CDR1 is SGHTA and CDR2 is FQGNSA. This CDR3 spans 15 amino acids. V gave up 1 base and J gave up 6 bases; unmatched junction bases: 3. As DNA, the CDR3 is TGTGCCAGCAGCTTAGTGGTAGCGGGGGGCAATGAGCAGTTCTTC. Translating gives CASSLVVAGGNEQFF.

The chain combines TRBV6-5 with TRBJ1-6; TRBD1 might be the D (6 bases). V was trimmed by 3 bases and J by 6 bases, leaving 15 bases between them. This CDR3 is built from 16 residues. CDR1 MNHEY and CDR2 SVGAGI come from the germline V gene. This chain's CDR3 is CASSYGTRRINSPLHF. Written as DNA, the CDR3 is TGTGCCAGCAGTTATGGGACAAGGAGGATTAATTCACCCCTCCACTTT.

The chain is built from TRBV5-1 and TRBJ1-1; tentative D call: TRBD1 (5 bases). Germline V gene data show CDR1 as SGHRS and CDR2 as YFSETQ. Trimming took off 1 base at V and 0 bases at J, with 13 bases between the two ends. There are 16 residues in the CDR3. Written as DNA, the CDR3 is TGCGCCAGCAGCTTGCATTTTGGCAGGGTGAACACTGAAGCTTTCTTT. Translation gives CASSLHFGRVNTEAFF.

V and J are TRBV30 and TRBJ1-5, with 7 bases that match TRBD1. Germline V lookup: CDR1 GTSNPN, CDR2 SVGIG (reference sequence). CDR3 size: 11 residues. J gave up 8 bases and V 2 bases, and 0 bases lay outside the gene matches. CDR3 sequence reads: CAWSQGEPQHF. CDR3 DNA: TGTGCCTGGAGTCAGGGGGAGCCCCAGCATTTT.

This rearrangement joins TRBV28 to TRBJ1-2; D gene unclear. Germline values: CDR1 MDHEN, CDR2 SYDVKM. The CDR3 extends over 12 amino acids. Trimming removed 6 bases at V and 4 bases at J, with 9 bases between. DNA of the CDR3: TGTGCCAGCAGAACGGGTGGCTATGGCTACACCTTC. Residues: CASRTGGYGYTF.

The V and J genes are TRBV28 and TRBJ2-5; no reliable D call. Germline loops: CDR1 MDHEN, CDR2 SYDVKM. Trimming shortened V by 6 bases and J by 8 bases, and 16 bases separated the two germline ends. The CDR3 covers 13 residues. Here the CDR3 reads CASSDTRQDTQYF. In DNA, the CDR3 is TGTGCCAGCAGCGACACGCGCCAGGATACCCAGTACTTC.

The CDR3 DNA is TGTGCCAGCAGTTTAGCGGGAGGAAAAAACAATGAGCAGTTCTTC. Encoded protein: CASSLAGGKNNEQFF. The rearrangement joins TRBV6-4 to TRBJ2-1; 10 positions match TRBD2. CDR1 and CDR2 (germline): MRHNA, SNTAGT. The J segment lost 5 bases and the V segment lost 5 bases, leaving 6 bases of the junction unmatched. The CDR3 covers 15 residues.

This chain joins TRBV24-1 and TRBJ2-5; 8 nucleotides agree with TRBD2. CDR1 is KGHDR, CDR2 SFDVKD, per germline. With V trimmed by 5 bases and J by 2 bases, 6 bases remained unmatched. This CDR3 is 15 amino acids long. As DNA, the CDR3 is TGTGCCACCAGTGGTACACTAGCGGATCAAGAGACCCAGTACTTC. Translating it yields CATSGTLADQETQYF.

The V and J genes are TRBV7-3 and TRBJ1-2; 7 positions match TRBD1. CDR1 SGHTA and CDR2 FQGTGA come from the germline V gene. This CDR3 has 13 amino acids. V trimming: 2 bases; J trimming: 7 bases; junction bases outside the gene matches: 4. The CDR3 region is CASSLLTGLGYTF. DNA of the CDR3: TGTGCCAGCAGCTTACTGACAGGGCTTGGCTACACCTTC.